The 6 T cell receptor beta chains listed next were all sequenced from one sample in a study of blood T cell repertoires in COVID-19. The data were produced by immunoSEQ multiplex PCR, yet TCRdb's version contains in-frame clones alone and is incomplete. The repertoire has about 230,000 clones, 85% to 90% of them found once; the top ten carry about 2.5%. Sequenced material: peripheral blood. The receptors here all came from a man aged 25-40 years with COVID-19, enrolled during active disease.

The V and J genes are TRBV6-6 and TRBJ1-1; TRBD1 matches 8 bases. Germline CDR1 MNHNY, CDR2 SVGAGI (reference sequence). This CDR3 has 16 residues. V lost 0 bases, J lost 2 bases, and 5 bases stayed unmatched. CDR3 protein: CASSYSSAGGNTEAFF. CDR3 DNA sequence: TGTGCCAGCAGTTACTCGAGTGCAGGGGGCAACACTGAAGCTTTCTTT.

The chain carries TRBV10-3 and TRBJ1-5; unclear D gene. Germline CDR1 ENHRY, CDR2 SYGVKD. V was shortened by 3 bases and J by 3 bases, with 6 bases between the two germline ends. This CDR3 comprises 13 residues. Here the CDR3 reads CAISDDNNQPQHF. The CDR3 coding sequence is TGTGCCATCAGTGATGACAACAATCAGCCCCAGCATTTT.

A single count supports this clone. The genes are TRBV7-2 and TRBJ2-7, with TRBD2 matching over 8 bases. There are 15 residues in the CDR3. Per the germline V gene, CDR1 is SGHTA and CDR2 is FQGNSA. The trim removed 5 bases at V and 5 bases at J, leaving 11 bases unmatched. CDR3 loop: CASSVVSGRRDEQYF. The CDR3 nucleotides read TGTGCCAGCAGCGTCGTGAGCGGGAGAAGGGACGAGCAGTACTTC.

V gene TRBV30 combines with J gene TRBJ2-1; 8 bases align to TRBD2. Germline V gene data show CDR1 as GTSNPN and CDR2 as SVGIG (reference sequence). The V segment lost 4 bases and the J segment 7 bases; nucleotides outside the gene matches: 6. The CDR3 sequence is 13 residues long. The CDR3 coding sequence is TGTGCCTGGACGGGAGGGCCGGGGAATGAGCAGTTCTTC. Amino acids: CAWTGGPGNEQFF.

This chain joins TRBV18 and TRBJ2-2; 12 bases are a match to TRBD1. CDR3 length: 19 residues. With 4 bases clipped from V and 0 bases from J, the junction kept 9 bases outside the gene matches. From germline, CDR1 is KGHSH and CDR2 LQKENI. CDR3 sequence (DNA): TGTGCCAGCTCACGGACCGGGACAGGGGGCTATACGAACACCGGGGAGCTGTTTTTT. Translation: CASSRTGTGGYTNTGELFF.

The CDR3 DNA sequence: TGTGCCAGCAGCACACAGGGGGACCAAGAGACCCAGTACTTC. Translation gives CASSTQGDQETQYF. The chain uses TRBV5-4 and TRBJ2-5, with 8 positions matching TRBD1. Per germline, CDR1 SGHNT and CDR2 YYREEE (reference sequence). The CDR3 sequence is 14 residues long. With 4 bases clipped from V and 0 bases from J, the junction kept 2 bases outside the gene matches. Using reference TRBV5-4 and TRBJ2-5 for the parts outside the CDR3, the full variable domain is ETGVTQSPTHLIKTRGQQVTLRCSSQSGHNTVSWYQQALGQGPQFIFQYYREEENGRGNFPPRFSGLQFPNYSSELNVNALELDDSALYLCASSTQGDQETQYFGPGTRLLVL.